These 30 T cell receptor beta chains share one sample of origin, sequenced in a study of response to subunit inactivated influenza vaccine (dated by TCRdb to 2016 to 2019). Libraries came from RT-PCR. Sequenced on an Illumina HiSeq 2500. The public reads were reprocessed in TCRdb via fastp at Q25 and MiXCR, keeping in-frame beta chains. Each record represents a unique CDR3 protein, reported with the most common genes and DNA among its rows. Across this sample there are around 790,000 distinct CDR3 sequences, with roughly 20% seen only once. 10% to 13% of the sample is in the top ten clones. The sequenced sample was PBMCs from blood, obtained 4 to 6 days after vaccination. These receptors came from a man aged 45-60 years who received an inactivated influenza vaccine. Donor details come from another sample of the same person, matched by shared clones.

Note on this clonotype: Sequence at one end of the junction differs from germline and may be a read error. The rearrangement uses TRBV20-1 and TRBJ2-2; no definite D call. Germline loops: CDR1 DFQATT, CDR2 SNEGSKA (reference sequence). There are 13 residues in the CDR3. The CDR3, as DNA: TGCAGTGCTAGAGCCCCGAATACCGGGGAGCTGTTTTTT. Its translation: CSARAPNTGELFF.

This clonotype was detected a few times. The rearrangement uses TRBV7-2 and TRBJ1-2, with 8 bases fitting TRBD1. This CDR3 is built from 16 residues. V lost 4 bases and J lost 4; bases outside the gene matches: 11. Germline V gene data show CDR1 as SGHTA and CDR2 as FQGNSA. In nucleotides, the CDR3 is TGTGCCAGCAGCTCTATCCGGGACAGGCCTTTCTATGGCTACACCTTC. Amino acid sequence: CASSSIRDRPFYGYTF.

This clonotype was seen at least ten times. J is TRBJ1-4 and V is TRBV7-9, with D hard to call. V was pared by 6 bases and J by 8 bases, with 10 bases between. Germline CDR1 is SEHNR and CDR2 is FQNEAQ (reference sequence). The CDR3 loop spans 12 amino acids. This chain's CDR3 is CASSEIGEKLFF. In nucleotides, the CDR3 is TGTGCCAGCAGTGAGATCGGGGAAAAACTGTTTTTT.

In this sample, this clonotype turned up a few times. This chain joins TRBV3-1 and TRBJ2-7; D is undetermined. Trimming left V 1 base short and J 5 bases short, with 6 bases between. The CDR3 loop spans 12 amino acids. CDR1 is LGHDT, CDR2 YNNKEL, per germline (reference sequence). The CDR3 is CASSQVSHEQYF. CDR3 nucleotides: TGTGCCAGCAGCCAAGTCAGCCACGAGCAGTACTTC.

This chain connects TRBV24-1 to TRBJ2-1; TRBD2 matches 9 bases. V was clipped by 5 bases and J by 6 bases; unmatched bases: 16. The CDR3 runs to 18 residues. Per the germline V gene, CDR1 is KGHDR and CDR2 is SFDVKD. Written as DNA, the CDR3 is TGTGCCACCAGTGGGCGAGGCGGGGGGGGCTGGTTCTTCAATGAGCAGTTCTTC. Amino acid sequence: CATSGRGGGGWFFNEQFF.

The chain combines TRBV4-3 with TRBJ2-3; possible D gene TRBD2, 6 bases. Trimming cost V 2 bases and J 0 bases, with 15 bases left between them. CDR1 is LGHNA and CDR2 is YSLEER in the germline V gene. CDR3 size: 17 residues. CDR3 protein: CASSQRLGGSSTDTQYF. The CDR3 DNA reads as TGCGCCAGCAGCCAAAGATTAGGAGGGTCTAGCACAGATACGCAGTATTTT.

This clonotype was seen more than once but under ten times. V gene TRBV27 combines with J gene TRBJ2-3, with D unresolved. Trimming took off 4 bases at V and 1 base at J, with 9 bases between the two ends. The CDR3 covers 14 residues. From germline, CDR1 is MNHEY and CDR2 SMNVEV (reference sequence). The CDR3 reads CASSYIGRTDTQYF. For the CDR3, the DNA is TGTGCCAGCAGTTACATCGGACGCACAGATACGCAGTATTTT.

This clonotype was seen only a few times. The CDR3 protein is CAISEAQPNTEAFF. The CDR3 DNA is TGTGCCATCAGTGAGGCACAGCCGAACACTGAAGCTTTCTTT. V usage is TRBV10-3 and J usage is TRBJ1-1; no firm D call. Trimming stripped 2 bases from V and 1 base from J, with 8 bases between. Per germline, CDR1 ENHRY and CDR2 SYGVKD. The CDR3 sequence is 14 residues long.

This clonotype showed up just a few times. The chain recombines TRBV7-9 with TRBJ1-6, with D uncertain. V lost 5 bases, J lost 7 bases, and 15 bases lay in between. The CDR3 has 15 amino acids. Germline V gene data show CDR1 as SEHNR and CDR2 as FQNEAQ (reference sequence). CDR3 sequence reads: CASSPSDVGNSPLHF. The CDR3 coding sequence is TGTGCCAGCAGCCCCTCAGACGTGGGAAATTCACCCCTCCACTTT.

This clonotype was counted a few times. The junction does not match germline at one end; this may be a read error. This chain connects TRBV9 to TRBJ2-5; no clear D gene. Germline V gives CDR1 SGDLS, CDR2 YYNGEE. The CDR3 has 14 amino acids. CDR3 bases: TGTGCCAGCAGCGTAGATCCACTCCAAGGGACCCAGTACTTC. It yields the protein CASSVDPLQGTQYF.

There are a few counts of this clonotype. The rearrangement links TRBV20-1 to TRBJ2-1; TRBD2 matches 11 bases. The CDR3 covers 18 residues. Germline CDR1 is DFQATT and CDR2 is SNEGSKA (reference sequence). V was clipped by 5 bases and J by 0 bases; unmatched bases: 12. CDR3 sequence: CSALRTSGLISSYNEQFF. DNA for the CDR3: TGCAGTGCTTTACGGACTAGCGGGTTAATAAGCTCCTACAATGAGCAGTTCTTC.

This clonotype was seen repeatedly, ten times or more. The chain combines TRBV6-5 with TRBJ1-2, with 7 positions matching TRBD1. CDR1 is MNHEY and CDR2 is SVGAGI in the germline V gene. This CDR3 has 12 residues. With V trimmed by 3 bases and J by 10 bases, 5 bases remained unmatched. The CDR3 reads CASSYKTGHYTF. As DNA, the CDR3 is TGTGCCAGCAGTTATAAGACAGGGCACTACACCTTC.

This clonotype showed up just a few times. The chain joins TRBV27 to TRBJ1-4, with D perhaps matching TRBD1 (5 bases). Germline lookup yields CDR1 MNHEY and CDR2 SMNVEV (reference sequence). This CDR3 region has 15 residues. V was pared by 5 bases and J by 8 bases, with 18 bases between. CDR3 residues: CASSPRGVRGEKLFF. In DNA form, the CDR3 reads TGTGCCAGCAGTCCCCGGGGGGTCCGGGGGGAAAAACTGTTTTTT.

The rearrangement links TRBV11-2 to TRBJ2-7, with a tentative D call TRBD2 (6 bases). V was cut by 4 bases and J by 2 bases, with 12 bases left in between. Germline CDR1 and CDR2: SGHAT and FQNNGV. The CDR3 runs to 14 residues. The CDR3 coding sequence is TGTGCCAGCAGCTCACCCCCGGGGGCCTACGAGCAGTACTTC. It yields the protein CASSSPPGAYEQYF.

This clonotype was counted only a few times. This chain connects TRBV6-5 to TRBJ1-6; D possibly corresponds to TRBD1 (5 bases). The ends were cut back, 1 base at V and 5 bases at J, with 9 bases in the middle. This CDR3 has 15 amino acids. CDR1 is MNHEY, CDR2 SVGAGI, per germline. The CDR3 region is CASSYWGRDNSPLHF. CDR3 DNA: TGTGCCAGCAGTTACTGGGGGAGGGATAATTCACCCCTCCACTTT.

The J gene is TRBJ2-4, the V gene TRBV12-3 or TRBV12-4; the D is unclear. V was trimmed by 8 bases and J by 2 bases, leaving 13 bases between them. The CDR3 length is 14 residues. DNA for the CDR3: TGTGCCAGCCGCTTGTCGATATCCAAAAACATTCAGTACTTC. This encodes CASRLSISKNIQYF.

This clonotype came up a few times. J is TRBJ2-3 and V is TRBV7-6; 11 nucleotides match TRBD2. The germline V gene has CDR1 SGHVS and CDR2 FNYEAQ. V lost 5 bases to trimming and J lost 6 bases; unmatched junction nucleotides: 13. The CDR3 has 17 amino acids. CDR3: CASSPGTSGEGIDTQYF. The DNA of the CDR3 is TGTGCCAGCAGCCCCGGGACTAGCGGTGAGGGGATCGATACGCAGTATTTT.

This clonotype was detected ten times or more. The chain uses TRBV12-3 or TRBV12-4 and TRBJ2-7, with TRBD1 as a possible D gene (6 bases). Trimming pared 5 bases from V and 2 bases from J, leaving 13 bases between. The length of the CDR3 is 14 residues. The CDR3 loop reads CASSAGRTAYEQYF. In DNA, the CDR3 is TGTGCCAGCAGTGCGGGCAGGACAGCCTACGAGCAGTACTTC.

CDR3 protein: CASSSKVEQYF. CDR3 in DNA: TGTGCCAGCAGCTCAAAGGTGGAGCAGTACTTC. The chain is built from TRBV7-2 and TRBJ2-7, with D uncertain. The ends were cut back, 4 bases at V and 7 bases at J, with 8 bases in the middle. The CDR3 runs to 11 residues. The germline gives CDR1 SGHTA, CDR2 FQGNSA.

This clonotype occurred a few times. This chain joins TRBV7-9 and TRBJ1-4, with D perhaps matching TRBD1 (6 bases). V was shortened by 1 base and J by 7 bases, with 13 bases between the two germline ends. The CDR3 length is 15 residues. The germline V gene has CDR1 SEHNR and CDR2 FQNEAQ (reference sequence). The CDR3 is CASSLDRGGGEKLFF. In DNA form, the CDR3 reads TGTGCCAGCAGCTTAGACCGAGGGGGAGGTGAAAAACTGTTTTTT.

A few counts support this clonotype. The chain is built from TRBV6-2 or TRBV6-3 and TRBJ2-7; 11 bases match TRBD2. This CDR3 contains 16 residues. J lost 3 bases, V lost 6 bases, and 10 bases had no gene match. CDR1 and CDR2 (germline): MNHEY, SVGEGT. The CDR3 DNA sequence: TGTGCCAGCAGATACACCCCGACTAGCGGGATCTACGAGCAGTACTTC. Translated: CASRYTPTSGIYEQYF.

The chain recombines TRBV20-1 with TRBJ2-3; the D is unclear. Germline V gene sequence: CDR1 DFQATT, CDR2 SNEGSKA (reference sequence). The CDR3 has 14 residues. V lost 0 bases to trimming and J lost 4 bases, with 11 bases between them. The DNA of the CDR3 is TGCAGTGCTAGAGACGGCCGAAGGCCAGATACGCAGTATTTT. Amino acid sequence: CSARDGRRPDTQYF.

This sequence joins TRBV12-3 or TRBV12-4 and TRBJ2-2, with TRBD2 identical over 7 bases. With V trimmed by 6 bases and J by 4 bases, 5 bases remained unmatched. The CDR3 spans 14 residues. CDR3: CASRPGGSTGELFF. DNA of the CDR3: TGTGCCAGCAGGCCGGGGGGTTCCACCGGGGAGCTGTTTTTT.

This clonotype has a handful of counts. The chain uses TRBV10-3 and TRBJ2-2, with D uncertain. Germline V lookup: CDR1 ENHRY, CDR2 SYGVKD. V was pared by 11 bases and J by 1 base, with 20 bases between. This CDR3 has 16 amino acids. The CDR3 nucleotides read TGTGCCGCCATGACCCTCAGGACGGTGAACACCGGGGAGCTGTTTTTT. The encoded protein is CAAMTLRTVNTGELFF.

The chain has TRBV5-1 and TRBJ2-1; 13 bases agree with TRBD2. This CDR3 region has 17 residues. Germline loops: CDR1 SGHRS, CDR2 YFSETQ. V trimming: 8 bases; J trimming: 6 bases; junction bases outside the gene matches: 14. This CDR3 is CARTQQGTSGGANEQFF. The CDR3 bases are TGCGCCAGAACTCAACAAGGTACTAGCGGGGGGGCCAATGAGCAGTTCTTC.

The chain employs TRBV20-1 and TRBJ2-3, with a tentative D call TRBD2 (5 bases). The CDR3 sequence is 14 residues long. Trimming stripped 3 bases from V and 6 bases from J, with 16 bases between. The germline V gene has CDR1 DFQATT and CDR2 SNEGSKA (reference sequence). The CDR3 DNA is TGCAGTGCTAGTCGGCGGGCACTGAAGGATACGCAGTATTTT. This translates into CSASRRALKDTQYF.

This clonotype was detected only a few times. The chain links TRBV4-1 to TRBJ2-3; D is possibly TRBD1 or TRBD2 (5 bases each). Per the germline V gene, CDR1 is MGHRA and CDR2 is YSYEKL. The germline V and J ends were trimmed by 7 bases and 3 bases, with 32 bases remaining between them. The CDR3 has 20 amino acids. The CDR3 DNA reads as TGCGCCAGCACCTCCAACGGGCACTGGGTAGAGGGGTGGTCGACAGATACGCAGTATTTT. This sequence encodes CASTSNGHWVEGWSTDTQYF.

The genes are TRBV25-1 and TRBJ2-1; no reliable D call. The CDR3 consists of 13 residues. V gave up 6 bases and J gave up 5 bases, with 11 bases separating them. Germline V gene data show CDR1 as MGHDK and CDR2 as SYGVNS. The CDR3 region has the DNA TGTGCCAGCAGGCCTAGTATGGACAATGAGCAGTTCTTC. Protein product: CASRPSMDNEQFF.

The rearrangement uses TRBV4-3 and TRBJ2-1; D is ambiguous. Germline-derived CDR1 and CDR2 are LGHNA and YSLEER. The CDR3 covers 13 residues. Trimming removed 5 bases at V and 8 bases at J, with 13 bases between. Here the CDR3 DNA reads TGCGCCAGCAGCTTACGCCGGGCCGATGAGCAGTTCTTC. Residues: CASSLRRADEQFF.

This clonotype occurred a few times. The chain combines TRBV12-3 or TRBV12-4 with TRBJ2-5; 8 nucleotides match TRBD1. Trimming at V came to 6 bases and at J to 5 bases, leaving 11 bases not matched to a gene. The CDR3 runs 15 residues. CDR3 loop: CASSHPPGGGETQYF. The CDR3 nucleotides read TGTGCCAGCAGCCATCCCCCAGGGGGCGGGGAGACCCAGTACTTC.